This T cell receptor (beta chain) was identified during a study of cytomegalovirus exposure and HLA in healthy donors. Study-wide results and limits: Follow-up analysis found HLA locus-dependent TCR association rates, highest for DRB1 and lowest for HLA-C.

V gave up 4 bases and J gave up 1 base; unmatched junction bases: 11. Looked up from germline, CDR1 is MGHRA and CDR2 is YSYEKL. This CDR3 has 19 amino acids. A remark on this clone: Its target is not known.

PCR amplification relied on 60 Vbeta primers (plus 13 Jbeta primers). The repertoire was sequenced with immunoSEQ multiplex PCR; TCRdb's copy has only in-frame clones and lacks some. The sample yields 100,000 or so clones, roughly 80% seen once. The TCR sequence derives from a woman between 35 and 50 years old in good health and CMV-seropositive. Sequences were obtained from PBMCs. The chain has TRBV4-1 and TRBJ2-4; 12 bases agree with TRBD2. DNA for the CDR3: TGCGCCAGCAGCCCTTGGACTAGCGGGACGAGTAGGGCCAAAAACATTCAGTACTTC. This translates into CASSPWTSGTSRAKNIQYF.